These T cell receptor beta chains were read from a single sample in a study of OX40 agonist ivuxolimab in advanced cancers. Clones were read by immunoSEQ multiplex PCR, and TCRdb kept only the in-frame ones, dropping some. The sample records around 15,000 clones, around three quarters being singletons. The sample in question was CD4+ or CD8+ T cells sorted from blood, obtained in a trial of the OX40 agonist ivuxolimab. All receptors derive from an adult with an advanced solid tumor such as melanoma, head and neck, liver or kidney cancer. Each CDR3 is given with its conserved first and last residue. A D gene is named only where the DNA matches it firmly. Clone size is not always given. Where it is, it says once, few, many or a class for expanded clones.

CDR3 DNA: TGTGCCAGCAGTCCCGGGGACAGGGTCGGCGAGCAGTACTTC
CDR3 protein: CASSPGDRVGEQYF
J gene: TRBJ2-7
clone size: NA
D gene: TRBD1
V gene: TRBV27

CDR3 DNA: TGCAGCGTTTGGGGGGACAGGGAGGACTATGGCTACACCTTC
CDR3 protein: CSVWGDREDYGYTF
J gene: TRBJ1-2
clone size: NA
D gene: TRBD1
V gene: TRBV29-1

CDR3 DNA: TGTGCCAGCACCGACAGGTCCTCTGGAAACACCATATATTTT
CDR3 protein: CASTDRSSGNTIYF
J gene: TRBJ1-3
clone size: NA
D gene: NA
V gene: TRBV28

CDR3 DNA: TGTGCCAGCAGTCCGGGACAGGTAGATTCCGAGCAGTACTTC
CDR3 protein: CASSPGQVDSEQYF
J gene: TRBJ2-7
clone size: once
D gene: TRBD1
V gene: TRBV7-9

CDR3 DNA: TGCGCCAGCAGCCAAGTCGTAGGGCTGGGAAACACCATATATTTT
CDR3 protein: CASSQVVGLGNTIYF
J gene: TRBJ1-3
clone size: NA
D gene: NA
V gene: TRBV4-1

CDR3 DNA: TGTGCCAGCAGTTTCAAACAGGGGAAGAATCCTGAAGCTTTCTTT
CDR3 protein: CASSFKQGKNPEAFF
J gene: TRBJ1-1
clone size: NA
D gene: TRBD1
V gene: TRBV6-6

CDR3 DNA: TGTGCCAGCAGTGTAGTCCTAGCGGGAGGGCCGTACGAGCAGTACTTC
CDR3 protein: CASSVVLAGGPYEQYF
J gene: TRBJ2-7
clone size: once
D gene: TRBD2
V gene: TRBV6-1

CDR3 DNA: TGCGCCAGCAGCCAAATGCGGGACAGCCTCTATGGCTACACCTTC
CDR3 protein: CASSQMRDSLYGYTF
J gene: TRBJ1-2
clone size: NA
D gene: TRBD1
V gene: TRBV4-1

CDR3 DNA: TGCAGCGCCGTGACTAGGCCTTTCAATGAGCAGTTCTTC
CDR3 protein: CSAVTRPFNEQFF
J gene: TRBJ2-1
clone size: NA
D gene: NA
V gene: TRBV29-1

CDR3 DNA: TGTGCCAGCAGCTTGAACAGTGTTTTTGCAGATACGCAGTATTTT
CDR3 protein: CASSLNSVFADTQYF
J gene: TRBJ2-3
clone size: NA
D gene: NA
V gene: TRBV7-2

CDR3 DNA: TGCGCCAGCAGCTCCCTGGGAGAAGGCACCACAGATACGCAGTATTTT
CDR3 protein: CASSSLGEGTTDTQYF
J gene: TRBJ2-3
clone size: NA
D gene: NA
V gene: TRBV5-1

CDR3 DNA: TGTGCCAGTAGCGGGAGGGAGTTGCACTCTGGGGCCAACGTCCTGACTTTC
CDR3 protein: CASSGRELHSGANVLTF
J gene: TRBJ2-6
clone size: few
D gene: TRBD2
V gene: TRBV19

CDR3 DNA: TGTGCCAGTAGGGACAGCTACGAGCAGTACTTC
CDR3 protein: CASRDSYEQYF
J gene: TRBJ2-7
clone size: NA
D gene: NA
V gene: TRBV19

CDR3 DNA: TGTGCCAGCAGCGAAGGGGGCCTGTACAATGAGCAGTTCTTC
CDR3 protein: CASSEGGLYNEQFF
J gene: TRBJ2-1
clone size: few
D gene: TRBD1
V gene: TRBV9

CDR3 DNA: TGTGCCAGCAGTTTATCCCTCAGGGGGAATCAGCCCCAGCATTTT
CDR3 protein: CASSLSLRGNQPQHF
J gene: TRBJ1-5
clone size: NA
D gene: TRBD1
V gene: TRBV27